What follows are 5 T cell receptor beta chains derived from one specimen sequenced in a study of T cell responses to AZD1222 COVID-19 vaccine. Libraries were prepared by immunoSEQ multiplex PCR; TCRdb keeps only in-frame clonotypes and omits some of them. The data hold approximately 100,000 clones, with about nine tenths observed a single time. The sample in question was peripheral blood, obtained on day 0 of AZD1222 vaccination. These TCRs come from an adult in good health.

The chain combines TRBV15 with TRBJ1-5, with TRBD1 matching 7 bases. V shed 5 bases and J 7 bases; nucleotides not matched to a gene: 14. The CDR3 covers 16 residues. Germline loops: CDR1 LNHNV, CDR2 YYDKDF (reference sequence). CDR3 protein: CATSRLPPDRAQPQHF. CDR3 DNA: TGTGCCACCAGCCGACTACCCCCCGACAGGGCCCAGCCCCAGCATTTT.

The chain has TRBV3-1 (or the pseudogene TRBV3-2) and TRBJ2-1, with D perhaps matching TRBD2 (5 bases). This CDR3 spans 15 amino acids. The germline V gene has CDR1 LGHDT and CDR2 YNNKEL (reference sequence). Between the trimmed V and J ends, which lost 3 bases and 8 bases, there was a span of 17 bases. In DNA form, the CDR3 reads TGTGCCAGCAGCCAGGACCTCGAATCTAGCCATGAGCAGTTCTTC. It translates to CASSQDLESSHEQFF.

This clone was seen just once. The chain uses TRBV29-1 and TRBJ1-1; D call uncertain. The CDR3 is 11 amino acids. Germline V lookup: CDR1 SQVTM, CDR2 ANQGSEA. Between the trimmed V and J ends, which lost 3 bases and 4 bases, there was a span of 6 bases. For the CDR3, the DNA is TGCAGCGTTGAGACCGGCACTGAAGCTTTCTTT. It specifies CSVETGTEAFF.

This clone was observed once. The chain combines TRBV5-1 with TRBJ1-2; 8 nucleotides line up with TRBD1. The CDR3 sequence is 16 residues long. CDR1 SGHRS and CDR2 YFSETQ come from the germline V gene. V shed 0 bases, J shed 2 bases, and the junction held 6 bases outside the gene matches. The CDR3 protein is CASSLEPNRGNYGYTF. The CDR3 nucleotides read TGCGCCAGCAGCTTGGAACCCAACAGGGGGAACTATGGCTACACCTTC.

This rearrangement joins TRBV5-1 to TRBJ1-1; the D is unclear. Between the trimmed V and J ends, which lost 0 bases and 5 bases, there was a span of 8 bases. CDR3 length: 13 amino acids. Per germline, CDR1 SGHRS and CDR2 YFSETQ. The CDR3 here is CASSLVRGTEAFF. DNA of the CDR3: TGCGCCAGCAGCTTGGTTCGGGGTACTGAAGCTTTCTTT.